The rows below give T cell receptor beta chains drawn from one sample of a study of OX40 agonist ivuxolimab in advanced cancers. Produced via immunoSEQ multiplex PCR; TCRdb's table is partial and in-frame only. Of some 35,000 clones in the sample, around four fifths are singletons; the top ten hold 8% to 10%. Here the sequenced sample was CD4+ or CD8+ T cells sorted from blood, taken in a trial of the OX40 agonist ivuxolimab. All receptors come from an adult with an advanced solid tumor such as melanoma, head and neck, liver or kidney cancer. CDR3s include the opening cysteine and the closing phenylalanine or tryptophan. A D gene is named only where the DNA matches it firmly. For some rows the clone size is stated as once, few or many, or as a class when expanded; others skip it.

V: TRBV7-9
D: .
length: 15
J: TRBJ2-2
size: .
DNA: TGTGCCAGCAGCTTAGGAACAGGGAGCACCGGGGAGCTGTTTTTT
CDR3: CASSLGTGSTGELFF

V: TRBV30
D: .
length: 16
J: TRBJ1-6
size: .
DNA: TGTGCCTGGAGGCCCCAGGGGACGAGGTATAATTCACCCCTCCACTTT
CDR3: CAWRPQGTRYNSPLHF

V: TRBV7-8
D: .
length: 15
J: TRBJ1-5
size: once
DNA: TGTGCCAGCAGCTTAGCGGCCTTTAGCAATCAGCCCCAGCATTTT
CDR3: CASSLAAFSNQPQHF

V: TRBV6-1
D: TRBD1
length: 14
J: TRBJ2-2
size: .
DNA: TGTGCCACCGCTCCGGGACAGGGCCACGGGGAGCTGTTTTTT
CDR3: CATAPGQGHGELFF

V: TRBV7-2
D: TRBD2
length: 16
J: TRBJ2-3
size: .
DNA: TGTGCCAGCAGCTTTAGCGGGGGGGTTTTAACAGATACGCAGTATTTT
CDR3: CASSFSGGVLTDTQYF

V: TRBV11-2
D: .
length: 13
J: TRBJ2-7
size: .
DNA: TGTGCCAGCAGCTTAGGAACAGACCACGAGCAGTACTTC
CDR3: CASSLGTDHEQYF

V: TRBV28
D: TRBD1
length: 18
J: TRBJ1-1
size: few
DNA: TGTGCCAGCACGGATTCGTGGGGGTTGACAGGGGGAGGGACTGAAGCTTTCTTT
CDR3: CASTDSWGLTGGGTEAFF

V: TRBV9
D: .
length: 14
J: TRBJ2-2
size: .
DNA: TGTGCCAGCAGCGAACAGGGGAGGACCGGGGAGCTGTTTTTT
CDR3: CASSEQGRTGELFF

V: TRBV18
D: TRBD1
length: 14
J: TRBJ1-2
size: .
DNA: TGTGCCAGCTCGCGAACAGGGGAGAGGAATGGCTACACCTTC
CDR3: CASSRTGERNGYTF

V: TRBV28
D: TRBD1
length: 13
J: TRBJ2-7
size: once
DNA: TGTGCCAGCAGTTCCCGGGACAGGGACGAGCAGTACTTC
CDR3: CASSSRDRDEQYF

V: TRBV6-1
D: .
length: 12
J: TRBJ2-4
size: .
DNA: TGTGCCAGCAGTGAAGGGAGGATCAAACAGTACTTC
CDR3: CASSEGRIKQYF

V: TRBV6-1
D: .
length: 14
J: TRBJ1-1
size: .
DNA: TGTGCCAGCAGTGAAGGGGGGGTGAACACTGAAGCTTTCTTT
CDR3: CASSEGGVNTEAFF

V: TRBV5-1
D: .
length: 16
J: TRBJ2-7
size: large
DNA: TGCGCCAGCAGCTTGGAACAGGTAGCCCGTGCTGACGAGCAGTACTTC
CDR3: CASSLEQVARADEQYF

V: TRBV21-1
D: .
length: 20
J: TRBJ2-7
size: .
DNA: .
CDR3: CASSNQVGGGAFFVYDEQYF

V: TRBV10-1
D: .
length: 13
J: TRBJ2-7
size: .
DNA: TGCGCCAGCAGTGCCGGCCTCGGCTACGAGCAGTACTTC
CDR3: CASSAGLGYEQYF

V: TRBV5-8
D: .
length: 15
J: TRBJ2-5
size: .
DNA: TGTGCCAGCAGCTTGGACTTAAGGCGGGACGAGACCCAGTACTTC
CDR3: CASSLDLRRDETQYF

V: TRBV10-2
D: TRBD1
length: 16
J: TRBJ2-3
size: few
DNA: TGCGCCAGCAGTGAGTCGGGGACAGGGAGTAGAGATACGCAGTATTTT
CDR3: CASSESGTGSRDTQYF

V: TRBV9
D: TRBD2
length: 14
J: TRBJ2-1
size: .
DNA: TGTGCCAGCAGCATTAGCGGGAGTTTCAATGAGCAGTTCTTC
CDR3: CASSISGSFNEQFF

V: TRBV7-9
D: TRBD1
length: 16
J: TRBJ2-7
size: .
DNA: TGTGCCAGCAGCTTTGACCCCCGGACAGGGGATCACGAGCAGTACTTC
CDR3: CASSFDPRTGDHEQYF

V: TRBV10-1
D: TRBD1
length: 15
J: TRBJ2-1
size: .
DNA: TGCGCCAGCAGTGACGGGACAGGGAACTACAATGAGCAGTTCTTC
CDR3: CASSDGTGNYNEQFF

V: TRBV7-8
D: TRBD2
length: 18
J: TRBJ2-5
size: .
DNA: TGTGCCAGCAGCTTAGAGTATGGGACCGGGGGGGCGAAAGAGACCCAGTACTTC
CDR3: CASSLEYGTGGAKETQYF

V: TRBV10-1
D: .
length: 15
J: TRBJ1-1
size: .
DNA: TGCGCCAGCAGTGAGTCGACGGGGGTTTGGACTGAAGCTTTCTTT
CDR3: CASSESTGVWTEAFF

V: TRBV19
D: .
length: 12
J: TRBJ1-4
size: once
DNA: TGTGCCAGCAGGGAAAGATCAGAAAAACTGTTTTTT
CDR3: CASRERSEKLFF

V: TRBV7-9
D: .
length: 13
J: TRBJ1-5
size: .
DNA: TGTGCCAGCAGCCAATCCCCCCTTCAGCCCCAGCATTTT
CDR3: CASSQSPLQPQHF

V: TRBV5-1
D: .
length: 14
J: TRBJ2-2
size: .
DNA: TGCGCCAGCAGCTTGGAGGGGAGGACCGGGGAGCTGTTTTTT
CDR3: CASSLEGRTGELFF